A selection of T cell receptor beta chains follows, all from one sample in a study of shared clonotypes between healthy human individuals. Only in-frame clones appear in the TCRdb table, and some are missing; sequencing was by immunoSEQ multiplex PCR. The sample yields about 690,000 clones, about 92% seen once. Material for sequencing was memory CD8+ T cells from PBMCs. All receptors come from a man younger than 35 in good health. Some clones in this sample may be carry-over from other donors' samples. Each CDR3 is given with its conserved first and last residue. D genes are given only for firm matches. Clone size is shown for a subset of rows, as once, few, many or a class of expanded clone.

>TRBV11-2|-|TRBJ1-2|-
TGTGCCAGCAGTCTGAACACTAACTATGGCTACACCTTC
CASSLNTNYGYTF
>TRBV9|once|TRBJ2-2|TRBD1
TGTGCCAGCAGCGTAGTGGACAGGGAGGCCGGGGAGCTGTTTTTT
CASSVVDREAGELFF
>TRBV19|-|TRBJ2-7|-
TGTGCCAGTACCAACGGATACGAGCAGTACTTC
CASTNGYEQYF
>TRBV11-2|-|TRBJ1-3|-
TGTGCCAGCAGCCTATGGGGTGGAAGCTCTGGAAACACCATATATTTT
CASSLWGGSSGNTIYF
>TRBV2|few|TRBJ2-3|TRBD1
TGTGCCAGCAGTGGACAGGGATCCCGCACAGATACGCAGTATTTT
CASSGQGSRTDTQYF
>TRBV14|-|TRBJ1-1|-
TGTGCCAGCAGCCCTCGGTTAAGGACGGTCGACACTGAAGCTTTCTTT
CASSPRLRTVDTEAFF
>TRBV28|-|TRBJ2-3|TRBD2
TGTGCCAGCAGTTTATGGACAGCGGGAGGGCCCGGGTATTTT
CASSLWTAGGPGYF
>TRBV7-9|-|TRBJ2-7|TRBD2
TGTGCCAGCGTACCGAATAGCGGGAGTATCCACGAGCAGTACTTC
CASVPNSGSIHEQYF
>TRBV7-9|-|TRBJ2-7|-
TGTGCCAGCAGCTTAGTTCAGCCCTACGAGCAGTACTTC
CASSLVQPYEQYF
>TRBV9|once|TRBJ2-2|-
TGTGCCAGCAGCCCTGGTGGAGGGAGTGGCACCGGGGAGCTGTTTTTT
CASSPGGGSGTGELFF
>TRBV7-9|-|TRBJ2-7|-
TGTGCCAGCAGCTTAATCGGGCGACTGGTCCACGAGCAGTACTTC
CASSLIGRLVHEQYF
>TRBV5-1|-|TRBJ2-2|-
TGCGCCAGCAGCTTGGAACACCGCCCCGGGGAGCTGTTTTTT
CASSLEHRPGELFF
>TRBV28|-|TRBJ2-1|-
TGTGCCAGCAGCCCCTTCGGACAACTTGTCAATGAGCAGTTCTTC
CASSPFGQLVNEQFF
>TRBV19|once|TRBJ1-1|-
TGTGCCAGTAGTATGACCCCACCAGGCTTTTCTGAAGCTTTCTTT
CASSMTPPGFSEAFF
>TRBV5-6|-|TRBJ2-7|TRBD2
TGTGCCAGCAGCTTGGGGACTAGCGGGATCTACGAGCAGTACTTC
CASSLGTSGIYEQYF
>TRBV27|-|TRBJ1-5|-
TGTGCCAGCAGTACCTCCCCGGGGGCAGGCAATCAGCCCCAGCATTTT
CASSTSPGAGNQPQHF
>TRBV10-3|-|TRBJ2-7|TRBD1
TGTGCCATCAGTGGGGCAGGGGGCGGTTACGAGCAGTACTTC
CAISGAGGGYEQYF
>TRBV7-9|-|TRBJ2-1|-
TGTGCCAGCAGCTTCGGACCGGGTGAGCAGTTCTTC
CASSFGPGEQFF
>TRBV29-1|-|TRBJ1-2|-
TGCAGCGTTGGAGGGGGACTCTATGGCTACACCTTC
CSVGGGLYGYTF
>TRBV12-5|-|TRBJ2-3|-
TGTGCTAGTGGTTTCGGAAGGGGCACAGATACGCAGTATTTT
CASGFGRGTDTQYF
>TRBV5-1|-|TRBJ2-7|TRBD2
TGCGCCAGCAGCGGTATGGCGGGGGGCTACGAGCAGTACTTC
CASSGMAGGYEQYF
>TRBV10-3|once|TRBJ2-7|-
TGTGCCATCAGTGCAGGGCAACTCTACGAGCAGTACTTC
CAISAGQLYEQYF
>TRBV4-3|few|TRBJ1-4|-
TGCGCCAGCAGCCAAGAAATGCTCTTCAATAATGAAAAACTGTTTTTT
CASSQEMLFNNEKLFF
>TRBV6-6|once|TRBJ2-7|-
TGTGCCAGCAGTTACTCTATGGGAGGGGGCCCCTACGAGCAGTACTTC
CASSYSMGGGPYEQYF
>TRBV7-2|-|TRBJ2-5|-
TGTGCCAGCAGCTCGCCTCCCGTTGGGGATCGGGTGAAGACCCAGTACTTC
CASSSPPVGDRVKTQYF
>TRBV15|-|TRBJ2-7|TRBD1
TGTGCCACCAGCGCCGGGACAGTCTACGAGCAGTACTTC
CATSAGTVYEQYF
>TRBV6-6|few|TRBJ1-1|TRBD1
TGTGCCAGCAGTTACACAGGGGTTGAAGCTTTCTTT
CASSYTGVEAFF
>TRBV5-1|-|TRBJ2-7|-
TGCGCCAGCAGCTTCGGCGGATACGAGCAGTACTTC
CASSFGGYEQYF
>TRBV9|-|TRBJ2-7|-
TGTGCCAGCAGCCCCGGACAAGGGGCCTACGAGCAGTACTTC
CASSPGQGAYEQYF
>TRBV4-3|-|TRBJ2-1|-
TGCGCCAGCAGCCAGGGGACTGGGGTAGGCAATGAGCAGTTCTTC
CASSQGTGVGNEQFF
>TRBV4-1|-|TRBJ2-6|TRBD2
TGCGCCAGCAGCCCTAGCGGTTTCTCTGGGGCCAACGTCCTGACTTTC
CASSPSGFSGANVLTF
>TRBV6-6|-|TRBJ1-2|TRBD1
TGTGCCAGCAGTGGACAGGAGGCGAATGGCTACACCTTC
CASSGQEANGYTF